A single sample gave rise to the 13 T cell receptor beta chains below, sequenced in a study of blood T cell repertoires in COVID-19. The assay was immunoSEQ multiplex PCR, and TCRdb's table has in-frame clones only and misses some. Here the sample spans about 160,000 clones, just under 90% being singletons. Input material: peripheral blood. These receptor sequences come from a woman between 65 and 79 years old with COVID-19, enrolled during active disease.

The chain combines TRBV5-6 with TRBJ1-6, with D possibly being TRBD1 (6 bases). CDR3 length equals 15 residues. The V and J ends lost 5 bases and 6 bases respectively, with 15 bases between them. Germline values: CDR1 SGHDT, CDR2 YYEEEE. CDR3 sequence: CASRSTGLANSPLHF. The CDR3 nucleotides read TGTGCCAGCAGATCCACAGGGTTAGCTAATTCACCCCTCCACTTT.

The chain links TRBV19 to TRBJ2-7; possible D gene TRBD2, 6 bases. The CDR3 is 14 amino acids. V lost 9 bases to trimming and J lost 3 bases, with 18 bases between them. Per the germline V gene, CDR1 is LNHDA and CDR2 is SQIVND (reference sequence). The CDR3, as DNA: TGTGCCAGCCAAACGGCTAACGGGGGCTACGAGCAGTACTTC. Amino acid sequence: CASQTANGGYEQYF.

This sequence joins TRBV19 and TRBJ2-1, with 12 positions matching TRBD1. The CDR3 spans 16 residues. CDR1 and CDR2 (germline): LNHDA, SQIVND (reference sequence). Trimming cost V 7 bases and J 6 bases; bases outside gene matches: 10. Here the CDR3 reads CASTPRGQGAGNEQFF. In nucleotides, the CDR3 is TGTGCCAGTACCCCGAGGGGACAGGGGGCTGGCAATGAGCAGTTCTTC.

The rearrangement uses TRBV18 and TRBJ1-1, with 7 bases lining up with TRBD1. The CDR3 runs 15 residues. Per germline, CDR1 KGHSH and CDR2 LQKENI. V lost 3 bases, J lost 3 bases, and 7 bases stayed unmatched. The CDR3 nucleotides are TGTGCCAGCTCACCGCAGGGGGTTGGGGACACTGAAGCTTTCTTT. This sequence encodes CASSPQGVGDTEAFF.

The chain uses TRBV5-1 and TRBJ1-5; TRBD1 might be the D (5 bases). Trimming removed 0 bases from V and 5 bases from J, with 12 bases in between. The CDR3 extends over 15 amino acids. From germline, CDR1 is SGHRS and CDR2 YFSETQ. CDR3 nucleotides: TGCGCCAGCAGCTTGGGAGTCCCGGGGGATCAGCCCCAGCATTTT. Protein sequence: CASSLGVPGDQPQHF.

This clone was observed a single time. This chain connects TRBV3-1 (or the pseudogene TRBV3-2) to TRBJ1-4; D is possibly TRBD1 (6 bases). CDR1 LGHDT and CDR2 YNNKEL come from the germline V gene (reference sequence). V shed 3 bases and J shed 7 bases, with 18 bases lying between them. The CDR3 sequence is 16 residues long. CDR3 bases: TGTGCCAGCAGCCAGCAAGGCGCGGGGGCGCGTGAAAAACTGTTTTTT. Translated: CASSQQGAGAREKLFF.

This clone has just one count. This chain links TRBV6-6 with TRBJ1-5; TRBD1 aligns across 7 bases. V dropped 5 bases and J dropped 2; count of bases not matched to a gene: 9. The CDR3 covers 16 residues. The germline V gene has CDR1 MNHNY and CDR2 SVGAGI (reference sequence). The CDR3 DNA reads TGTGCCAGCAGTCTAGTACAGGGGAAGGGCAATCAGCCCCAGCATTTT. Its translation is CASSLVQGKGNQPQHF.

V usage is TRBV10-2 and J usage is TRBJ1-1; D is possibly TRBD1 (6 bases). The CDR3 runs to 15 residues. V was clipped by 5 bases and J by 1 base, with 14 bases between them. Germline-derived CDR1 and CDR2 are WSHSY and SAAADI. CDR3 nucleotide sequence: TGCGCCAGCAGTCAAACCCGACAGGAGAACACTGAAGCTTTCTTT. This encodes CASSQTRQENTEAFF.

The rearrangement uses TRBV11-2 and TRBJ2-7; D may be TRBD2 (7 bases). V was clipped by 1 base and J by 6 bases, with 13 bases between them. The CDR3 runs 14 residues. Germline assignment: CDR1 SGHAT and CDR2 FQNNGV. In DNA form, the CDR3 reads TGTGCCAGCAGCTTAGCGGGGGGCCGAGCCGAGCAGTACTTC. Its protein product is CASSLAGGRAEQYF.

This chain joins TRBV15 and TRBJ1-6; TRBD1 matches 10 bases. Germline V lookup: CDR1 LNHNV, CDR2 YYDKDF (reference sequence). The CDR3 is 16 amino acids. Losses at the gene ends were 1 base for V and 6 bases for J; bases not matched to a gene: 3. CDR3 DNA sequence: TGTGCCACCAGCAGAGGACAGGGGGCGGCTAATTCACCCCTCCACTTT. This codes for CATSRGQGAANSPLHF.

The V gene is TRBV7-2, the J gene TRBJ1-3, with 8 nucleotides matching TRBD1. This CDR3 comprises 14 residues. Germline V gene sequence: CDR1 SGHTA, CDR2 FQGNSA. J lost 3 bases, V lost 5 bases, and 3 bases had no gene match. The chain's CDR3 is CASSRDRGGNTIYF. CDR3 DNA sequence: TGTGCCAGCAGCCGCGACAGGGGTGGAAACACCATATATTTT.

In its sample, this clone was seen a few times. CDR3 sequence (DNA): TGTGCCAGCTCCCAGTACAGGGATTCTACCACTGAAGCTTTCTTT. Protein: CASSQYRDSTTEAFF. This sequence joins TRBV18 and TRBJ1-1; a possible D gene is TRBD1 (6 bases). The germline gives CDR1 KGHSH, CDR2 LQKENI. The length of the CDR3 is 15 residues. Deletions cut 6 bases from V and 4 bases from J, with 18 bases between. The full variable domain, in which reference TRBV18 and TRBJ1-1 provide the parts outside the CDR3, is NAGVMQNPRHLVRRRGQEARLRCSPMKGHSHVYWYRQLPEEGLKFMVYLQKENIIDESGMPKERFSAEFPKEGPSILRIQQVVRGDSAAYFCASSQYRDSTTEAFFGQGTRLTVV.

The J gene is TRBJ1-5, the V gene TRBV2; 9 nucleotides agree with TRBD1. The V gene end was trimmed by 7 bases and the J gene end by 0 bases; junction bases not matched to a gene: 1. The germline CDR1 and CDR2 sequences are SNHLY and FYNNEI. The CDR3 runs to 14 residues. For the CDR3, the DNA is TGTGCCAGCATGGACAGGGGTAGCAATCAGCCCCAGCATTTT. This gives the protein CASMDRGSNQPQHF.